One T cell receptor beta chain is described in this entry. The antigen is undetermined. Trimming removed 3 bases at V and 0 bases at J, with 15 bases between. This CDR3 contains 17 residues. Germline CDR1 is MDHEN and CDR2 is SYDVKM. This sample was included in a study of OX40 agonist ivuxolimab in advanced cancers. Background on the study: Cohort: more than 75% men, mean age 60, aged about 20 to 79. A partial response was reached by three patients: one with hepatocellular carcinoma and two with cutaneous melanoma. Study-wide results and limits: By week 6 at 0.1 to 3.0 mg/kg, blood CD4+ and CD8+ T cells had expanded clonally.

Profiling relied on immunoSEQ multiplex PCR, and the TCRdb table lists in-frame clones only, not all of them. The profile shows about 86,000 clones, around 88% of them singletons. This TCR was sampled from an adult with an advanced solid tumor such as melanoma, head and neck, liver or kidney cancer. The chain is built from TRBV28 and TRBJ2-1; D possibly uses TRBD1 or TRBD2 (5 bases each). Sequencing used CD4+ or CD8+ T cells sorted from blood, obtained in a trial of the OX40 agonist ivuxolimab. DNA for the CDR3: TGTGCCAGCAGTTTTGTCCGGGGCCGTAGCTCCTACAATGAGCAGTTCTTC. Protein product: CASSFVRGRSSYNEQFF.